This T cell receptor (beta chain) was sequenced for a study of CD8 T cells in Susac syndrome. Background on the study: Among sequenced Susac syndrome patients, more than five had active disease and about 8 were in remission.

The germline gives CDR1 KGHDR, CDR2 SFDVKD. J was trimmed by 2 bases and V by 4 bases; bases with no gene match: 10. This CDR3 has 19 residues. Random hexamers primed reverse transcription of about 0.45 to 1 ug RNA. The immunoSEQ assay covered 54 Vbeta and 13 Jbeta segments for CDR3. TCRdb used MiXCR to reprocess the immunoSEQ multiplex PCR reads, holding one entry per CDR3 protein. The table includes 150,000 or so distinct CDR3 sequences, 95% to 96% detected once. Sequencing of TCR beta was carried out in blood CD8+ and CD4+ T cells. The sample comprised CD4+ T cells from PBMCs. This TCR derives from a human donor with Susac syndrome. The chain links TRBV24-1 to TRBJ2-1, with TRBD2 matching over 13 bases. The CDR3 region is CATSDPGLAGLTTYNEQFF. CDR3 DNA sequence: TGTGCCACCAGTGACCCGGGACTAGCGGGGCTAACGACCTACAATGAGCAGTTCTTC.